A selection of T cell receptor beta chains follows, all from one sample in a study of blood T cell repertoires in COVID-19. The table came from immunoSEQ multiplex PCR; TCRdb's copy has only in-frame clones and leaves some out. This sample has under 250,000 clones, with roughly 80% found just once. The sample comprised peripheral blood. Receptors were obtained from a woman younger than 30 with acute or convalescent COVID-19. CDR3s include the opening cysteine and the closing phenylalanine or tryptophan. The D gene is left open where the match is weak. Size is stated for part of the rows, as once, few or many counts, or as a class when the clone is expanded.

cdr3_nt	cdr3_aa	clone_size	v_call	d_call	j_call
TGTGCCTGGAGTGTAGAGAGGTCAGTTTCGGGCTACACCTTC	CAWSVERSVSGYTF	NA	TRBV30	NA	TRBJ1-2
TGTGCCAGCAGCCAAGGCGGGGCAGAGCTTAACTATGGCTACACCTTC	CASSQGGAELNYGYTF	NA	TRBV14	NA	TRBJ1-2
TGTGCCAGCAGCTTAGCGCCAGCTAGCTGGCATGAGCAGTTCTTC	CASSLAPASWHEQFF	few	TRBV7-2	NA	TRBJ2-1
TGCGCCAGCAGCTTGGCCGGGTCTAACTATGGCTACACCTTC	CASSLAGSNYGYTF	NA	TRBV5-1	NA	TRBJ1-2
TGTGCCAGCAAAAAAGGGGGGACTAGCGGGAGTTACGAGCAGTACTTC	CASKKGGTSGSYEQYF	NA	TRBV28	TRBD2	TRBJ2-7
TGTGCCAGCGAGGGACTCAGTATCTACGAGCAGTACTTC	CASEGLSIYEQYF	NA	TRBV2	NA	TRBJ2-7
TGTGCCAGCAACCTAAATCCGACAGGGTATCAGCCCCAGCATTTT	CASNLNPTGYQPQHF	NA	TRBV7-2	TRBD1	TRBJ1-5
TGTGCCAGCAGCCCAGTAGGTGGGGGACAGCCCCCCTACACCTTC	CASSPVGGGQPPYTF	NA	TRBV7-8	TRBD1	TRBJ1-2
TGTGCCAGCAGTGACTCGGGACTAGCAAACGGTGAGCAGTTCTTC	CASSDSGLANGEQFF	few	TRBV6-4	TRBD2	TRBJ2-1
TGTGCCTGGAGTGTTGGTCGGGGAGTCACTGAAGCTTTCTTT	CAWSVGRGVTEAFF	once	TRBV30	NA	TRBJ1-1
TGTGCCAGCAGCTTAACAAATACCGGGGGGGTAAAAGCCAAAAACATTCAGTACTTC	CASSLTNTGGVKAKNIQYF	NA	TRBV7-2	TRBD2	TRBJ2-4
TGTGCCAGCAGCGACGGACAGGGAGGTTACTATGGCTACACCTTC	CASSDGQGGYYGYTF	NA	TRBV7-9	TRBD1	TRBJ1-2
TGCGCCAGCAGCCAAGGGGCCAGGGTCACTGAAGCTTTCTTT	CASSQGARVTEAFF	NA	TRBV4-3	NA	TRBJ1-1
TGTGCCAGCAGCCAAGGGACAGGGGAGACAGATACGCAGTATTTT	CASSQGTGETDTQYF	few	TRBV3-1/TRBV3-2	TRBD1	TRBJ2-3
TGTGCCAGCAGCTGGGGACTAGCGGGAGGGGGGCAGTTCTTC	CASSWGLAGGGQFF	NA	TRBV5-6	TRBD2	TRBJ2-1
TGTGCCAGCACCCGGGAAAGGGGTCGTCTTCTAGCCAAAAACATTCAGTACTTC	CASTRERGRLLAKNIQYF	NA	TRBV7-8	NA	TRBJ2-4
TGTGCCAGCGCGCGGGGAAGGACATACAATGAGCAGTTCTTC	CASARGRTYNEQFF	NA	TRBV11-2	NA	TRBJ2-1
TGTGCCAGCAGCCAAGATGCGGCTAGCGGGACCTACGAGCAGTACTTC	CASSQDAASGTYEQYF	NA	TRBV3-1/TRBV3-2	TRBD2	TRBJ2-7
TGTGCTAGCAGCCTTAGTGATAGCCCCCAAGAGACCCAGTACTTC	CASSLSDSPQETQYF	NA	TRBV7-7	NA	TRBJ2-5
TGTGCCAGCAGTTATAACAATCAGCCCCAGCATTTT	CASSYNNQPQHF	NA	TRBV6-1	NA	TRBJ1-5
TGTGCCAGCAGCTTTTTAGGACTGTCCTACGAGCAGTACTTC	CASSFLGLSYEQYF	few	TRBV11-2	NA	TRBJ2-7
TGTGCCAGCAGTGAACGGGGACACTATAGCAATCAGCCCCAGCATTTT	CASSERGHYSNQPQHF	NA	TRBV2	NA	TRBJ1-5
TGTGCCAGCACTGAATCCGCGGGCACAGATACGCAGTATTTT	CASTESAGTDTQYF	NA	TRBV2	NA	TRBJ2-3
TGTGCCAGCAGAGCTGCCGACAGGGGGAACTATGGCTACACCTTC	CASRAADRGNYGYTF	NA	TRBV28	TRBD1	TRBJ1-2
TGTGCCAGCAGCAAAGTGCGGACTTCTCCTGGCTACACCTTC	CASSKVRTSPGYTF	NA	TRBV21-1	NA	TRBJ1-2
TGTGCCAGCTCACCCGGGACAGGGGTCGGGAGTCAGCCCCAGCATTTT	CASSPGTGVGSQPQHF	NA	TRBV18	TRBD1	TRBJ1-5
TGTGCCAGTGGACGACAGGGAAATAGCAATCAGCCCCAGCATTTT	CASGRQGNSNQPQHF	NA	TRBV19	TRBD1	TRBJ1-5
TGCGCCAGCAGCTTGGACGGCGGTTCGGGGATGGATGAGCAGTTCTTC	CASSLDGGSGMDEQFF	NA	TRBV5-1	NA	TRBJ2-1
TGTGCCAGCTCTGGGGCCCTCTCCTACGAGCAGTACTTC	CASSGALSYEQYF	NA	TRBV6-5	NA	TRBJ2-7
TGCGCCAGCAGCCCCGGACAGGGTGGAGGCACCATATATTTT	CASSPGQGGGTIYF	NA	TRBV5-1	TRBD1	TRBJ1-3
TGTGCCAGCAGTTTCGGGACAGGGAACACTTCACCCCTCCACTTT	CASSFGTGNTSPLHF	NA	TRBV7-6	TRBD1	TRBJ1-6
TGTGCCTGGAGCTCCGGACTAGCTGTCTCTAGTGAGACCCAGTACTTC	CAWSSGLAVSSETQYF	NA	TRBV30	TRBD2	TRBJ2-5
TGTGCCAGCAGCCATCCCACCTTCAGGGGGTTCGGTATGAACACTGAAGCTTTCTTT	CASSHPTFRGFGMNTEAFF	few	TRBV4-2	TRBD1	TRBJ1-1
TGTGCCACCCCACCGGGACAGGGGATCGGGCAGTTCTTC	CATPPGQGIGQFF	NA	TRBV5-6	TRBD1	TRBJ2-1
TGCGCCAGCAGTGTAGCGGGGAAAACCGGGGAGCTGTTTTTT	CASSVAGKTGELFF	NA	TRBV10-1	TRBD2	TRBJ2-2
TGTGCCATCACTCCGGGCAGGGAAAGGACTGAAGCTTTCTTT	CAITPGRERTEAFF	NA	TRBV10-3	NA	TRBJ1-1
TGTGCCAGCAGTTTCCGTAGCGGGAGGGCCGGCGATACGCAGTATTTT	CASSFRSGRAGDTQYF	NA	TRBV27	TRBD2	TRBJ2-3
TGCGCCAGCAGTGAGCCGGGGGACCTCACAGATACGCAGTATTTT	CASSEPGDLTDTQYF	NA	TRBV10-1	NA	TRBJ2-3
TGTGCCAGCAGTTACGGGACAGATAGCAATCAGCCCCAGCATTTT	CASSYGTDSNQPQHF	NA	TRBV6-5	TRBD1	TRBJ1-5
TGCAGTGCTAGTGATCCGGGACACAAGAATCAGCCCCAGCATTTT	CSASDPGHKNQPQHF	NA	TRBV20-1	NA	TRBJ1-5
TGTGCCAGCAGTTACGGGACAGGGAAATTAAACACTGAAGCTTTCTTT	CASSYGTGKLNTEAFF	NA	TRBV6-5	TRBD1	TRBJ1-1
TGTGCCAGCAGCTTAGGTGGGACAGCTAAATTTTCCGATGGCTACACCTTC	CASSLGGTAKFSDGYTF	NA	TRBV7-2	TRBD1	TRBJ1-2
TGTGCCAGCAGCCAAACCGGGACAGGTAACAATGAGCAGTTCTTC	CASSQTGTGNNEQFF	NA	TRBV3-1/TRBV3-2	TRBD1	TRBJ2-1
TGTGCCAGCAGTTTGCAGGGTTGGGGCTACACCTTC	CASSLQGWGYTF	NA	TRBV28	NA	TRBJ1-2
TGCGCCAGCAGCCAAGAAAGCGGGGGGCCCCTCTCTGGAAACACCATATATTTT	CASSQESGGPLSGNTIYF	NA	TRBV4-3	NA	TRBJ1-3
TGTGCCAGCAGCGCCCTAGCGGGAGGGCCGGAGCAGTACTTC	CASSALAGGPEQYF	NA	TRBV7-9	TRBD2	TRBJ2-7
TGTGCCAGCTCCACCAGGGTCTCTGGAAACACCATATATTTT	CASSTRVSGNTIYF	NA	TRBV5-8	NA	TRBJ1-3
TGCGCCAGCAGCCAGGGGAGGGCGGAGACCCAGTACTTC	CASSQGRAETQYF	once	TRBV5-1	NA	TRBJ2-5
TGTGCCAGCAGTTACTCGGAGGGGGACAGGGTTTACGAGCAGTACTTC	CASSYSEGDRVYEQYF	NA	TRBV6-6	TRBD1	TRBJ2-7
TGTGCCAGCAGGATTGGAGGGATGGTCTATGGCTACACCTTC	CASRIGGMVYGYTF	NA	TRBV28	NA	TRBJ1-2
TGTGCCAGCAGCCACGCACAGGGTAATAATTCACCCCTCCACTTT	CASSHAQGNNSPLHF	NA	TRBV6-5	NA	TRBJ1-6
TGTGCCAGCAGTTTCACCAAGACGGGTGTGTCCGGAAACACCATATATTTT	CASSFTKTGVSGNTIYF	NA	TRBV28	NA	TRBJ1-3
TGTGCCACCAGCAGAGATCGGGGGACAGTTAACTATGGCTACACCTTC	CATSRDRGTVNYGYTF	NA	TRBV15	TRBD1	TRBJ1-2
TGCGCCAGCAGCTCCCTAGCGGGAGTAAGTGAGCAGTTCTTC	CASSSLAGVSEQFF	NA	TRBV5-1	TRBD2	TRBJ2-1
TGTGCCAGCAGCGTCGGCGGGGGGCACAATGAGCAGTTCTTC	CASSVGGGHNEQFF	NA	TRBV9	TRBD2	TRBJ2-1
TGTGCCAGCAGCTTGGGCGCACCGAGCTCCTACAATGAGCAGTTCTTC	CASSLGAPSSYNEQFF	NA	TRBV5-5	NA	TRBJ2-1
TGTGCCAGCAGTCTGCTAGACCCCTTGGATCCCGGGGAGCTGTTTTTT	CASSLLDPLDPGELFF	NA	TRBV27	NA	TRBJ2-2
TGTGCCAGTAGCTCACTAGCGGTTTCCTACAATGAGCAGTTCTTC	CASSSLAVSYNEQFF	NA	TRBV19	TRBD2	TRBJ2-1
TGCGCCAGCAGCCAAGGACGCGGGAGTCGGGCCGGGGAGCTGTTTTTT	CASSQGRGSRAGELFF	NA	TRBV4-3	TRBD2	TRBJ2-2